A single TCR beta chain is shown here with its context. The antigen is unknown. This sample was included in a study of cytomegalovirus exposure and HLA in healthy donors. Study-level findings and limits: Reports indicate that TCR beta sequences accurately predicted the HLA-A and HLA-B alleles of most subjects. Later analysis showed TCR association rates varying by HLA locus, highest for DRB1 and lowest for HLA-C.

13 Jbeta primers and 60 Vbeta primers were used for the PCR. Measured with immunoSEQ multiplex PCR; TCRdb has only the in-frame clones, and not every one. The data contain roughly 130,000 clones, roughly 82% of them singletons. The CDR3 sequence is 16 residues long. V was cut by 3 bases and J by 6 bases, with 18 bases left in between. Germline V gene data show CDR1 as SGHDT and CDR2 as YYEEEE. The rearrangement joins TRBV5-6 to TRBJ1-4; possibly TRBD1 for D (6 bases). This receptor was identified in a boy aged 5-17 years in good health and CMV-seronegative. Sequenced: PBMCs. The CDR3 DNA reads as TGTGCCAGCAGCTGGGGGGGCAGGAGAAAAGATGAAAAACTGTTTTTT. Translation gives CASSWGGRRKDEKLFF.